This TCR beta chain is from a study of T cell repertoires in ileal Crohn's disease. At the level of the study: Operated complications were stricturing disease (approximately 60%) and penetrating disease (roughly 39%).

Sample share makes this clone medium-sized. As to time point: proximal margin of the surgical specimen (macroscopically non-inflamed). The germline V gene has CDR1 LGHNA and CDR2 YSLEER. The CDR3 covers 15 residues. Unmatched junction bases numbered 4, after V lost 0 bases and J lost 6 bases. Using immunoSEQ multiplex PCR, the repertoire was profiled, and TCRdb retains in-frame clones only, with some absent. Among roughly 3,200 clones listed, roughly 69% were seen once. This sequence originates from an adult with Crohn's disease. The chain carries TRBV4-3 and TRBJ2-2; 7 nucleotides align to TRBD2. Sequenced sample: ileal tissue. The CDR3 region is CASSQDWTSPGELFF. In DNA form, the CDR3 reads TGCGCCAGCAGCCAAGATTGGACTAGTCCCGGGGAGCTGTTTTTT.